One and the same sample provided the 15 T cell receptor beta chains below, sequenced in a study of OX40 agonist ivuxolimab in advanced cancers. Using immunoSEQ multiplex PCR, the repertoire was profiled, and TCRdb retains in-frame clones only, with some absent. The table lists 65,000 to 85,000 clones, around 90% of them singletons. Specimen: CD4+ or CD8+ T cells sorted from blood, collected in a trial of the OX40 agonist ivuxolimab. These receptors all come from an adult with an advanced solid tumor such as melanoma, head and neck, liver or kidney cancer.

With regard to this clone: Other DNA sequences in this sample translate to the same CDR3. V is TRBV9 and J is TRBJ2-5, with 8 nucleotides matching TRBD2. CDR3 length equals 17 residues. V trimming: 1 base; J trimming: 5 bases; junction bases outside the gene matches: 13. The V gene's germline CDR1 is SGDLS and CDR2 YYNGEE. The CDR3 is CASSVSKGVAGYETQYF. CDR3 nucleotides: TGTGCCAGCAGCGTATCGAAGGGGGTAGCGGGGTACGAGACCCAGTACTTC.

This clone was counted between two and nine times. The V call is TRBV7-9, the J call TRBJ1-1; 10 nucleotides line up with TRBD1. The junction had 9 bases not matched to a gene; V was cut back by 5 bases and J by 3 bases. The CDR3 has 16 residues. In germline, CDR1 is SEHNR, CDR2 FQNEAQ (reference sequence). As DNA, the CDR3 is TGTGCCAGCAGCATGTGGACAGGGGGATTGGACACTGAAGCTTTCTTT. Its translation is CASSMWTGGLDTEAFF. The complete variable domain, with remaining parts taken from reference TRBV7-9 and TRBJ1-1, reads DTGVSQNPRHKITKRGQNVTFRCDPISEHNRLYWYRQTLGQGPEFLTYFQNEAQLEKSRLLSDRFSAERPKGSFSTLEIQRTEQGDSAMYLCASSMWTGGLDTEAFFGQGTRLTVV.

The chain employs TRBV6-5 and TRBJ2-1; D unclear. The CDR3 covers 13 residues. The V end lost 7 bases, the J end lost 0 bases, and 7 bases lay between the germline ends. In germline, CDR1 is MNHEY, CDR2 SVGAGI. The CDR3 sequence: CASISSSYNEQFF. The CDR3 nucleotides are TGTGCCAGCATTTCGAGCTCCTACAATGAGCAGTTCTTC.

This clone is medium-sized (0.01 to 0.1%) by share. V gene TRBV5-5 combines with J gene TRBJ2-5; D is perhaps TRBD2 (7 bases). The CDR3 covers 16 residues. Trimming cost V 4 bases and J 5 bases, with 21 bases left between them. Germline V lookup: CDR1 SGHKS, CDR2 YYEKEE (reference sequence). The CDR3 reads CASSPFMAGASETQYF. The DNA of the CDR3 is TGTGCCAGCAGCCCCTTCATGGCGGGGGCTAGCGAGACCCAGTACTTC.

This clone was observed once. The chain is built from TRBV5-1 and TRBJ2-1; a possible D gene is TRBD1 (6 bases). Per the germline V gene, CDR1 is SGHRS and CDR2 is YFSETQ. V was clipped by 6 bases and J by 4 bases, with 14 bases between them. The CDR3 length is 14 residues. The CDR3 DNA sequence: TGCGCCAGCATCGCAGGGGACCCTTACAATGAGCAGTTCTTC. This encodes CASIAGDPYNEQFF. Variable domain in full (rest from reference TRBV5-1 and TRBJ2-1): KAGVTQTPRYLIKTRGQQVTLSCSPISGHRSVSWYQQTPGQGLQFLFEYFSETQRNKGNFPGRFSGRQFSNSRSEMNVSTLELGDSALYLCASIAGDPYNEQFFGPGTRLTVL.

The chain links TRBV7-6 to TRBJ2-1; TRBD2 matches at 7 bases. Germline CDR1 and CDR2: SGHVS and FNYEAQ. The CDR3 spans 14 residues. V lost 3 bases and J lost 7; bases outside the gene matches: 6. As DNA, the CDR3 is TGTGCCAGCAGCTTTGCCGGGACTATGAATGAGCAGTTCTTC. Translating gives CASSFAGTMNEQFF. Combining the CDR3 with reference TRBV7-6 and TRBJ2-1 gives the whole variable domain GAGVSQSPRYKVTKRGQDVALRCDPISGHVSLYWYRQALGQGPEFLTYFNYEAQQDKSGLPNDRFSAERPEGSISTLTIQRTEQRDSAMYRCASSFAGTMNEQFFGPGTRLTVL.

The chain links TRBV10-1 to TRBJ1-1; 9 nucleotides align to TRBD1. The CDR3 consists of 15 residues. Germline V lookup: CDR1 WNHNN, CDR2 SYGVQD (reference sequence). The V and J ends lost 4 bases and 3 bases, in that order; junction bases with no gene match: 6. CDR3 in amino acids: CASSGDREVDTEAFF. The CDR3 nucleotides are TGCGCCAGCAGTGGGGACAGGGAAGTAGACACTGAAGCTTTCTTT.

This rearrangement joins TRBV19 to TRBJ2-1; 8 bases fit TRBD2. From germline, CDR1 is LNHDA and CDR2 SQIVND (reference sequence). The CDR3 is 15 amino acids. V lost 5 bases, J lost 10 bases, and 13 bases stayed unmatched. CDR3 amino acids: CASSSTSGGGGEQFF. DNA of the CDR3: TGTGCCAGTAGTTCCACTAGCGGTGGGGGTGGGGAGCAGTTCTTC.

This clone showed up just once. The rearrangement joins TRBV9 to TRBJ2-3, with a possible D match to TRBD2 (6 bases). Per the germline V gene, CDR1 is SGDLS and CDR2 is YYNGEE. Trimming removed 0 bases from V and 0 bases from J, with 11 bases in between. This CDR3 comprises 16 residues. Written as DNA, the CDR3 is TGTGCCAGCAGCGTAGTGGGGGGATCTAGCACAGATACGCAGTATTTT. It yields the protein CASSVVGGSSTDTQYF.

The chain combines TRBV7-9 with TRBJ1-2, with 8 bases lining up with TRBD1. Germline V gene lookup returns CDR1 SEHNR and CDR2 FQNEAQ (reference sequence). The J segment lost 0 bases and the V segment lost 4 bases, leaving 10 bases of the junction unmatched. The length of the CDR3 is 17 residues. For the CDR3, the DNA is TGTGCCAGCAGCTCGCCCGACAGGGGACTAGCTAACTATGGCTACACCTTC. Its translation is CASSSPDRGLANYGYTF.

This rearrangement joins TRBV6-6 to TRBJ2-1; 10 bases map to TRBD2. The CDR3 runs 16 residues. Losses at the gene ends were 6 bases for V and 1 base for J; bases not matched to a gene: 6. Per germline, CDR1 MNHNY and CDR2 SVGAGI (reference sequence). CDR3 region: CASSPSGGRSYNEQFF. CDR3 coding DNA: TGTGCCAGCAGCCCTAGCGGGGGAAGGTCCTACAATGAGCAGTTCTTC.

The chain uses TRBV29-1 and TRBJ2-7; no clear D. In germline, CDR1 is SQVTM, CDR2 ANQGSEA. The ends were cut back, 7 bases at V and 2 bases at J, with 9 bases in the middle. The CDR3 extends over 11 amino acids. CDR3 residues: CSAIETYEQYF. The CDR3, as DNA: TGCAGCGCCATTGAAACCTACGAGCAGTACTTC.

The V call is TRBV7-9, the J call TRBJ2-3, with 7 bases fitting TRBD1. Germline V CDR1 and CDR2: SEHNR, FQNEAQ (reference sequence). Trimming removed 5 bases from V and 2 bases from J; junction bases left unmatched: 10. The CDR3 loop spans 16 amino acids. CDR3 in DNA: TGTGCCAGCAGCATCCCCTGGACAGGAAACACAGATACGCAGTATTTT. As protein: CASSIPWTGNTDTQYF.

This chain joins TRBV2 and TRBJ1-6; possibly TRBD1 for D (5 bases). Germline values: CDR1 SNHLY, CDR2 FYNNEI. V dropped 9 bases and J dropped 8 bases, with 23 bases sitting between them. CDR3 length: 16 amino acids. In nucleotides, the CDR3 is TGTGCCAGTGAGGGTTCGGGGACCCCCTTCGATTCACCCCTCCACTTT. Its translation: CASEGSGTPFDSPLHF.

V usage is TRBV9 and J usage is TRBJ1-2; 11 bases agree with TRBD1. The germline gives CDR1 SGDLS, CDR2 YYNGEE. The ends lost 0 bases at V and 5 bases at J; junction bases unmatched: 3. The CDR3 extends over 15 amino acids. CDR3 protein: CASSVAGQGAYGYTF. As DNA, the CDR3 is TGTGCCAGCAGCGTAGCCGGACAGGGGGCTTATGGCTACACCTTC.